Following are 17 T cell receptor beta chains from one sample sequenced in a study of PD-L1 blockade in urothelial cancer. Clones were sequenced by immunoSEQ multiplex PCR, and TCRdb holds only the in-frame ones, with some missing. The sample shows roughly 24,000 clones, around nine tenths of them seen only once. This material consisted of PBMCs, taken around atezolizumab (anti-PD-L1) treatment. The receptors here all came from a man aged 55-75 years with urothelial cancer.

The chain has TRBV4-1 and TRBJ1-5, with TRBD1 as a possible D gene (6 bases). CDR3 size: 15 residues. CDR1 and CDR2 (germline): MGHRA, YSYEKL. V lost 0 bases, J lost 6 bases, and 12 bases lay in between. The CDR3 DNA is TGCGCCAGCAGCCAAGATGGGTTGGACAGTCAGCCCCAGCATTTT. Its translation: CASSQDGLDSQPQHF.

In this sample, this clone turned up once. The V call is TRBV6-5, the J call TRBJ1-4, with no clear D. This CDR3 contains 14 residues. CDR1 MNHEY and CDR2 SVGAGI come from the germline V gene. Trimming took 8 bases from V and 0 from J, leaving 10 bases between them. This CDR3 is CASRPGPTNEKLFF. CDR3 DNA: TGTGCCAGCCGGCCAGGTCCAACTAATGAAAAACTGTTTTTT.

The gene calls are TRBV27 and TRBJ1-5; D is ambiguous. The CDR3 runs to 12 residues. CDR1 and CDR2 from the germline V gene are MNHEY and SMNVEV (reference sequence). V dropped 3 bases and J dropped 4 bases, with 4 bases sitting between them. CDR3 DNA sequence: TGTGCCAGCAGTTTTCGTAATCAGCCCCAGCATTTT. This sequence encodes CASSFRNQPQHF.

The V gene is TRBV6-5, the J gene TRBJ2-1; TRBD2 matches 14 bases. The CDR3 sequence is 16 residues long. CDR1 and CDR2 (germline): MNHEY, SVGAGI. After removal of 2 bases from V and 8 bases from J, the junction contained 5 bases not matched to a gene. This CDR3 is CASSYRLAGGPYEQFF. For the CDR3, the DNA is TGTGCCAGCAGTTACCGACTAGCGGGGGGGCCCTATGAGCAGTTCTTC.

This chain links TRBV11-3 with TRBJ1-1, with D perhaps matching TRBD1 (6 bases). Trimming pared 5 bases from V and 0 bases from J, leaving 13 bases between. The CDR3 loop spans 15 amino acids. Germline CDR1 and CDR2: SGHNT and YENEEA. CDR3 residues: CASSASTGMNTEAFF. For the CDR3, the DNA is TGTGCCAGCAGCGCATCGACAGGCATGAACACTGAAGCTTTCTTT.

The chain links TRBV10-3 to TRBJ1-5; D call uncertain. V shed 0 bases and J shed 2 bases, with 8 bases lying between them. The CDR3 loop spans 15 amino acids. Germline V lookup: CDR1 ENHRY, CDR2 SYGVKD. CDR3 sequence reads: CAISESLSGNQPQHF. The DNA for the CDR3 is TGTGCCATCAGTGAGTCGTTGAGTGGCAATCAGCCCCAGCATTTT.

The gene calls are TRBV19 and TRBJ2-7; D possibly corresponds to TRBD2 (5 bases). Trimming cost V 2 bases and J 0 bases, with 14 bases left between them. Germline CDR1 reads LNHDA; CDR2 reads SQIVND (reference sequence). The CDR3 has 16 amino acids. CDR3 region: CASSIRQRGSSYEQYF. The CDR3 DNA is TGTGCCAGTAGTATACGCCAAAGAGGGAGCTCCTACGAGCAGTACTTC.

The chain combines TRBV18 with TRBJ1-1; D is unclear. Germline assignment: CDR1 KGHSH and CDR2 LQKENI. The CDR3 has 13 residues. V lost 3 bases, J lost 0 bases, and 5 bases lay in between. The CDR3 DNA follows: TGTGCCAGCTCACCTCAGATGAACACTGAAGCTTTCTTT. This codes for CASSPQMNTEAFF. Full variable domain (remainder filled in from reference TRBV18 and TRBJ1-1): NAGVMQNPRHLVRRRGQEARLRCSPMKGHSHVYWYRQLPEEGLKFMVYLQKENIIDESGMPKERFSAEFPKEGPSILRIQQVVRGDSAAYFCASSPQMNTEAFFGQGTRLTVV.

The chain joins TRBV7-2 to TRBJ2-4; D is perhaps TRBD1 (6 bases). V was clipped by 0 bases and J by 6 bases, with 15 bases between them. The CDR3 runs 16 residues. From germline, CDR1 is SGHTA and CDR2 FQGNSA. CDR3 in amino acids: CASSLASTGSRNIQYF. The CDR3 DNA reads as TGTGCCAGCAGCTTAGCTAGCACAGGGAGTAGAAACATTCAGTACTTC.

This clone was seen more than once but under ten times. Other nucleotide sequences in the sample specify the same CDR3. The CDR3 loop reads CASSLSQGAPNSPLHF. CDR3 bases: TGTGCCAGCAGTTTATCGCAGGGGGCGCCTAATTCACCCCTCCACTTT. The chain uses TRBV27 and TRBJ1-6; 8 bases align to TRBD1. CDR3 size: 16 residues. V shed 0 bases and J 6 bases; nucleotides not matched to a gene: 4. The germline V gene has CDR1 MNHEY and CDR2 SMNVEV (reference sequence).

The genes are TRBV5-1 and TRBJ1-1; D perhaps matches TRBD1 (5 bases). The germline CDR1 and CDR2 sequences are SGHRS and YFSETQ. V lost 2 bases and J 1 base, leaving 6 bases between the germline ends. This CDR3 comprises 13 residues. As DNA, the CDR3 is TGCGCCAGCAGCTTTCAGGGGAACACTGAAGCTTTCTTT. Translated: CASSFQGNTEAFF. The whole variable domain, remainder taken from reference TRBV5-1 and TRBJ1-1, is KAGVTQTPRYLIKTRGQQVTLSCSPISGHRSVSWYQQTPGQGLQFLFEYFSETQRNKGNFPGRFSGRQFSNSRSEMNVSTLELGDSALYLCASSFQGNTEAFFGQGTRLTVV.

The gene calls are TRBV19 and TRBJ2-3; 10 positions agree with TRBD2. Germline V CDR1 and CDR2: LNHDA, SQIVND (reference sequence). The V segment lost 6 bases and the J segment 4 bases; nucleotides outside the gene matches: 10. The CDR3 is made up of 16 amino acids. CDR3: CASRPSGRVVADTQYF. Here the CDR3 DNA reads TGTGCCAGTAGGCCCAGCGGGAGGGTGGTTGCAGATACGCAGTATTTT. The full variable domain, completed using reference TRBV19 and TRBJ2-3, is DGGITQSPKYLFRKEGQNVTLSCEQNLNHDAMYWYRQDPGQGLRLIYYSQIVNDFQKGDIAEGYSVSREKKESFPLTVTSAQKNPTAFYLCASRPSGRVVADTQYFGPGTRLTVL.

The V and J genes are TRBV7-9 and TRBJ2-1; unclear D gene. CDR1 SEHNR and CDR2 FQNEAQ come from the germline V gene (reference sequence). V was shortened by 4 bases and J by 2 bases, with 15 bases between the two germline ends. The CDR3 runs 16 residues. CDR3 region: CASSSPPEIPYNEQFF. CDR3 nucleotides: TGTGCCAGCAGCTCCCCCCCAGAAATTCCCTACAATGAGCAGTTCTTC.

This clone was seen a few times. The DNA of the CDR3 is TGTGCCATCAGTGCGGGGGGGGCCTACGAGCAGTACTTC. As protein: CAISAGGAYEQYF. The V call is TRBV10-3, the J call TRBJ2-7; 8 bases are a match to TRBD2. Germline V gene lookup returns CDR1 ENHRY and CDR2 SYGVKD. The CDR3 consists of 13 residues. V was pared by 4 bases and J by 2 bases, with 1 base of the junction left unmatched.

The V and J genes are TRBV15 and TRBJ1-1; no firm D call. Germline V gives CDR1 LNHNV, CDR2 YYDKDF (reference sequence). The CDR3 is 15 residues long. Trimming removed 0 bases from V and 0 bases from J, with 8 bases in between. For the CDR3, the DNA is TGTGCCACCAGCAGAGATTGGCAAATGAACACTGAAGCTTTCTTT. This codes for CATSRDWQMNTEAFF. The complete variable domain, with remaining parts taken from reference TRBV15 and TRBJ1-1, reads DAMVIQNPRYQVTQFGKPVTLSCSQTLNHNVMYWYQQKSSQAPKLLFHYYDKDFNNEADTPDNFQSRRPNTSFCFLDIRSPGLGDTAMYLCATSRDWQMNTEAFFGQGTRLTVV.

The chain uses TRBV19 and TRBJ1-4; TRBD1 matches 9 bases. CDR1 is LNHDA, CDR2 SQIVND, per germline (reference sequence). V shed 5 bases and J 6 bases; nucleotides not matched to a gene: 10. This CDR3 contains 16 residues. The CDR3 bases are TGTGCCAGTAGTGCAAGACGGCGGGACAGGGATGAAAAACTGTTTTTT. Translated: CASSARRRDRDEKLFF.

This chain uses TRBV19 with TRBJ2-6; D is uncertain. This CDR3 spans 13 amino acids. Germline V gene lookup returns CDR1 LNHDA and CDR2 SQIVND (reference sequence). The V gene lost 5 bases and the J gene lost 4 bases, with 6 bases spanning the gap. The CDR3 region has the DNA TGTGCCAGTAGTTCTCAGGGGGCCAACGTCCTGACTTTC. Protein: CASSSQGANVLTF. The variable domain in full, with the rest retrieved from reference TRBV19 and TRBJ2-6, is DGGITQSPKYLFRKEGQNVTLSCEQNLNHDAMYWYRQDPGQGLRLIYYSQIVNDFQKGDIAEGYSVSREKKESFPLTVTSAQKNPTAFYLCASSSQGANVLTFGAGSRLTVL.